This T cell receptor beta chain is drawn from a study of cytomegalovirus exposure and HLA in healthy donors. Study-wide points: In vitro work confirmed that three CMV-associated chains recognize CMV antigens. Later on, an analysis tied about 17,000 TCR beta sequences to HLA alleles at 0.05 false discovery rate. Indistinguishable V segments, including TRBV6-2 and TRBV6-3, were excluded. It was only CMV serostatus that was available as immune exposure information.

V shed 8 bases and J shed 1 base, with 18 bases lying between them. Looked up from germline, CDR1 is MNHEY and CDR2 is SVGAGI. The CDR3 sequence is 15 residues long. Use of 60 Vbeta and 13 Jbeta primers characterized the PCR. TCRdb keeps only in-frame clones here, not all; method: immunoSEQ multiplex PCR. The repertoire consists of just over 150,000 clones, with 70% to 85% occurring once and the leading ten covering about 7.1%. Concerning this clone: Antigen: not known.

This receptor was identified in a woman between 45 and 65 years old in good health and CMV-seropositive. This chain joins TRBV6-5 and TRBJ2-7, with D maybe TRBD1 (6 bases). Input material: PBMCs. The CDR3 spells CASGPSGAGSYEQYF. The CDR3 bases are TGTGCCAGCGGGCCGTCAGGGGCGGGTTCCTACGAGCAGTACTTC.